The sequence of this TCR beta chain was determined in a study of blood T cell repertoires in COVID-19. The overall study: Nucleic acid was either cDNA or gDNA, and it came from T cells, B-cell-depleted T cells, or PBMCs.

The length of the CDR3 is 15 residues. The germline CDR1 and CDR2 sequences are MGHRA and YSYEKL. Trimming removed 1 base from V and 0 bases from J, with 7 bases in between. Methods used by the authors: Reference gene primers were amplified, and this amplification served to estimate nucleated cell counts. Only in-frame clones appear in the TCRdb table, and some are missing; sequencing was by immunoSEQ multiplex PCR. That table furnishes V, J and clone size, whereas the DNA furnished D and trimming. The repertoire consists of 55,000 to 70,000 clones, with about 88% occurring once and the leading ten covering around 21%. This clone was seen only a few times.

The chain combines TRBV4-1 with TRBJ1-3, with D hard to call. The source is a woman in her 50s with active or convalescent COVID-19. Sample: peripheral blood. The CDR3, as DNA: TGCGCCAGCAGCCAAGGAGCGATCTCTGGAAACACCATATATTTT. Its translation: CASSQGAISGNTIYF.